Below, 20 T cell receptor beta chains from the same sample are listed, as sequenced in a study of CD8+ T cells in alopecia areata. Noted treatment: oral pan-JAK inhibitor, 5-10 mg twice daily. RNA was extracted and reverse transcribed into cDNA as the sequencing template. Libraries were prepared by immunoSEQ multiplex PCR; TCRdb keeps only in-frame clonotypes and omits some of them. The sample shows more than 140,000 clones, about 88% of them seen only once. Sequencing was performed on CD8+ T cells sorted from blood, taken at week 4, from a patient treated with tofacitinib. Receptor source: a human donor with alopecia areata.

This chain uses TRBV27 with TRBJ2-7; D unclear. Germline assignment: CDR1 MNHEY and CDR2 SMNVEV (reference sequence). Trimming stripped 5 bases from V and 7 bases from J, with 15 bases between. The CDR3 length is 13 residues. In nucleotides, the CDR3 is TGTGCCAGCAGTCCCCACATGACTGGGGAGCAGTACTTC. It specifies CASSPHMTGEQYF.

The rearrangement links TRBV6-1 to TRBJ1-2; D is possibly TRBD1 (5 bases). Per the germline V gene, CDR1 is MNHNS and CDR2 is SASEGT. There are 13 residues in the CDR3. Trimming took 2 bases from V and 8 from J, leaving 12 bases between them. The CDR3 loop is CASSEWGENGYTF. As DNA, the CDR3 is TGTGCCAGCAGTGAATGGGGGGAGAACGGCTACACCTTC.

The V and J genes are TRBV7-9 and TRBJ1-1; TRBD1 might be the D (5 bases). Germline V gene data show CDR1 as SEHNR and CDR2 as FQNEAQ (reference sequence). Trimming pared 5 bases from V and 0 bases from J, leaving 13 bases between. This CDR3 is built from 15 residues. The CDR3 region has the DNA TGTGCCAGCAGCCAAACCGGGACGGTGAACACTGAAGCTTTCTTT. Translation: CASSQTGTVNTEAFF.

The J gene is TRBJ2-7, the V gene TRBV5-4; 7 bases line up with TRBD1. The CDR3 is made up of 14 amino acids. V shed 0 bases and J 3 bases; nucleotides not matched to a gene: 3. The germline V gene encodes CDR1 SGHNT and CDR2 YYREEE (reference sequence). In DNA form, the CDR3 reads TGTGCCAGCAGCTTGGAAGGGGGCGTCTACGAGCAGTACTTC. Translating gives CASSLEGGVYEQYF.

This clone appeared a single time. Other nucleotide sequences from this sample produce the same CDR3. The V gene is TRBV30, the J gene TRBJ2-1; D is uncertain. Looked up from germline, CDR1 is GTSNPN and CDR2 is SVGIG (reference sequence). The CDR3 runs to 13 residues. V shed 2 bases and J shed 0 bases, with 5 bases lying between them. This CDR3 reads CAWSLSSYNEQFF. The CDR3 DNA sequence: TGTGCCTGGAGTCTCAGCTCCTACAATGAGCAGTTCTTC.

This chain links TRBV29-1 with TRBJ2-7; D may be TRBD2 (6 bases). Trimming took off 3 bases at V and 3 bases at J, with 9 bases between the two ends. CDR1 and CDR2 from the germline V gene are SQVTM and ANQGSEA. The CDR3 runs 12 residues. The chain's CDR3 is CSVDGGNYEQYF. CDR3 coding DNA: TGCAGCGTTGACGGGGGAAACTACGAGCAGTACTTC.

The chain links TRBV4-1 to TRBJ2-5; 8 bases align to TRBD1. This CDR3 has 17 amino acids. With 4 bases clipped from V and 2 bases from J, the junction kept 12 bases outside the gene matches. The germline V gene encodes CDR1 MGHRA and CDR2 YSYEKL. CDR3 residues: CASSLGGTGGIQETQYF. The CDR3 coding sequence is TGCGCCAGCAGCCTCGGGGGCACAGGGGGGATACAAGAGACCCAGTACTTC.

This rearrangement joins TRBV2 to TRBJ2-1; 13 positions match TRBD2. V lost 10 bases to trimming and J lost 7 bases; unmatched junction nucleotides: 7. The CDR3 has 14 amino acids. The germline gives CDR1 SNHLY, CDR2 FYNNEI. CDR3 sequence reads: CATVLAGGRNEQFF. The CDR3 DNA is TGTGCCACCGTACTAGCGGGAGGGAGGAATGAGCAGTTCTTC. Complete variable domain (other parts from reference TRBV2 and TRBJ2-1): EPEVTQTPSHQVTQMGQEVILRCVPISNHLYFYWYRQILGQKVEFLVSFYNNEISEKSEIFDDQFSVERPDGSNFTLKIRSTKLEDSAMYFCATVLAGGRNEQFFGPGTRLTVL.

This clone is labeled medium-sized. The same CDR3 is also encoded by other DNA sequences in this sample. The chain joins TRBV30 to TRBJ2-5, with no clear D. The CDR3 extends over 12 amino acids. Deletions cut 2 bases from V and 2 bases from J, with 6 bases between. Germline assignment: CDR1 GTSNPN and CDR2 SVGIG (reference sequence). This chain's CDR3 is CAWSHNQETQYF. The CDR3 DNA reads TGTGCCTGGAGTCACAATCAAGAGACCCAGTACTTC.

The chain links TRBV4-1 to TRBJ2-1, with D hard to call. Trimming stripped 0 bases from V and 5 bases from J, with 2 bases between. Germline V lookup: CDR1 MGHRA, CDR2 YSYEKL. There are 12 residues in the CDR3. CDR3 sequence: CASSQDNNEQFF. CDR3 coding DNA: TGCGCCAGCAGCCAAGATAACAATGAGCAGTTCTTC.

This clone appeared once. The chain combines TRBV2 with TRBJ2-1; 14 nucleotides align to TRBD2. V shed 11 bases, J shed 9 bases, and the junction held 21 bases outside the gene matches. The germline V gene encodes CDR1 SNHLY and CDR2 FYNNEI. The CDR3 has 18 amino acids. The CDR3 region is CAPKTGPGLAGADGEQFF. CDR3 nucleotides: TGTGCCCCCAAGACAGGCCCGGGACTAGCGGGGGCTGATGGTGAGCAGTTCTTC.

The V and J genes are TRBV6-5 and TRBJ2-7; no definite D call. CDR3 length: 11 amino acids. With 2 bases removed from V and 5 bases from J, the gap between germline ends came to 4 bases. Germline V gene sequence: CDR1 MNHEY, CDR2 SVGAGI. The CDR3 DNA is TGTGCCAGCAGTTACCTCGACGAGCAGTACTTC. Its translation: CASSYLDEQYF.

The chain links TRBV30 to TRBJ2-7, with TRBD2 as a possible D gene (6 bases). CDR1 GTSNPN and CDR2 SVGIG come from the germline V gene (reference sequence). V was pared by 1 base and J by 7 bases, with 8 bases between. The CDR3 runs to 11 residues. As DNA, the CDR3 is TGTGCCTGGAGTGAGGGGAGGGAGCAGTACTTC. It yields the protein CAWSEGREQYF.

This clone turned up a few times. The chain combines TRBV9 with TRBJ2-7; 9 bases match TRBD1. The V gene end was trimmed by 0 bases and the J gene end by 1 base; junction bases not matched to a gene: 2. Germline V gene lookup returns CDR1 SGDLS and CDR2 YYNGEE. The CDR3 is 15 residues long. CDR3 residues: CASSVGTGASYEQYF. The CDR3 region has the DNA TGTGCCAGCAGCGTAGGGACAGGGGCTTCCTACGAGCAGTACTTC.

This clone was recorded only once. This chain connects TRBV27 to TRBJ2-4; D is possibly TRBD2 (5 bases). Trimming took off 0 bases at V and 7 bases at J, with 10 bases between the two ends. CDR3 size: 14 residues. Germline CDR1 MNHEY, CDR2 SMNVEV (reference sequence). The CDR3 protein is CASSLSRGLNIQYF. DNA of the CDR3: TGTGCCAGCAGTTTATCACGAGGGTTGAACATTCAGTACTTC.

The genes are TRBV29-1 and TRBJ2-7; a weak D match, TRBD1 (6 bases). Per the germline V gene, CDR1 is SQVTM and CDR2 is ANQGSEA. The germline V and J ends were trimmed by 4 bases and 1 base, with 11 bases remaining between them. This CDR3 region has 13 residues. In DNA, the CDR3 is TGCAGCGTTGTATCGACAGGTTCCTACGAGCAGTACTTC. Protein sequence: CSVVSTGSYEQYF.

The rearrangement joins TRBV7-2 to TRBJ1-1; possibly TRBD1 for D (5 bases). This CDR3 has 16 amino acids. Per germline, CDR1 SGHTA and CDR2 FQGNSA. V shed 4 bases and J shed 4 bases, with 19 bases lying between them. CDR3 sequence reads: CASSSELQGTGTEAFF. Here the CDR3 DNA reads TGTGCCAGCAGCTCCGAACTCCAGGGTACAGGCACTGAAGCTTTCTTT.

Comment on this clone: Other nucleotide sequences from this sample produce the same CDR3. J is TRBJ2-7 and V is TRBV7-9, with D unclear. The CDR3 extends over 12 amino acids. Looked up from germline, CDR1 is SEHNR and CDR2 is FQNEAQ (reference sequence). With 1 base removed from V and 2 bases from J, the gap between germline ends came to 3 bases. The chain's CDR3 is CASSLGAYEQYF. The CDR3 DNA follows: TGTGCCAGCAGCTTAGGGGCCTACGAGCAGTACTTC.

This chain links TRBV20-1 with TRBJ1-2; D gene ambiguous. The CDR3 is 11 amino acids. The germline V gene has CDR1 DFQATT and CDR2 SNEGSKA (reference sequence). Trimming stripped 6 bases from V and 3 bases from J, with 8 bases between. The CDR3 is CSARRDYGYTF. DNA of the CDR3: TGCAGTGCCAGACGGGACTATGGCTACACCTTC.

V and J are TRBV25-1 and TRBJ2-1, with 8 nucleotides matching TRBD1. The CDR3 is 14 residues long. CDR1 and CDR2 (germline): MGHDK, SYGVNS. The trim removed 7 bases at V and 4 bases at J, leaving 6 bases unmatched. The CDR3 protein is CASTGGPTYNEQFF. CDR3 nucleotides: TGTGCCAGCACAGGGGGCCCCACATACAATGAGCAGTTCTTC. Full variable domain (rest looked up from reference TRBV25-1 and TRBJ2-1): EADIYQTPRYLVIGTGKKITLECSQTMGHDKMYWYQQDPGMELHLIHYSYGVNSTEKGDLSSESTVSRIRTEHFPLTLESARPSHTSQYLCASTGGPTYNEQFFGPGTRLTVL.